This TCR delta chain was recovered during a study of γδ T cells in repeated Plasmodium falciparum infection. Overall study context: Over roughly 640 days, donors received four mosquito-bite P. falciparum NF54 infections. Each infection was followed by sampling at 21 days, plus baseline and some pre-infection draws.

Points from the study as a whole: Waves of new clonotype selection appeared after repeated controlled infections in Vdelta2-negative, largely Vdelta1+, gammadelta T cells. Donors in Mali lived in a small rural village, largely one ethnic group.

This clone has at least ten counts. Its cognate antigen is unknown. TCRdb's protein for this DNA is that of a much larger clone and differs from the translation at residue 3, likely a read error; the protein shown is the DNA translation. TCRdb redid clone calling on the multiplex PCR reads using CATT. The sample has around 89,000 delta-chain clones, roughly 1.4% seen once. Gammadelta T cells were flow-sorted from PBMC into Vgamma9/Vdelta2+ and Vdelta2-negative populations for bulk analysis. This CDR3 comprises 16 residues. Germline loops: CDR1 TSWWSYY, CDR2 QGS. The chain uses TRDV1 and TRDJ1; a possible D gene is TRDD3 (6 bases). Material: gamma-delta T cells from blood. This receptor was taken from a pool of human donors (malaria-infected and uninfected, not separated). CDR3 bases: TGTGCTCCTGGGGAAATCAATACCCTACTACCAGTTAAACTCATCTTT. Its protein is CAPGEINTLLPVKLIF.